This is a list of T cell receptor beta chains from one sample in a study of PD-L1 blockade in urothelial cancer. Assay: immunoSEQ multiplex PCR; the TCRdb copy retains only in-frame clones and omits some. The data contain about 45,000 clones, around 80% of them singletons. The specimen comprised PBMCs, sampled around atezolizumab (anti-PD-L1) treatment. All receptors derive from a man aged 55 to 69 with urothelial cancer. Each CDR3 is given with its conserved first and last residue. Fields, in order: J gene, clone size, V gene, D gene, CDR3 DNA, CDR3 protein. The D gene is left open where the match is weak. The size of a clone is reported for some rows only, either as once, few or many, or as a class for expanded clones.

J: TRBJ1-3
size: .
V: TRBV11-2
D: TRBD1
DNA: TGTGCCAGCAGCTTAGTGGACAGGGTCCGAGGAAACACCATATATTTT
CDR3: CASSLVDRVRGNTIYF

J: TRBJ1-1
size: few
V: TRBV11-3
D: .
DNA: TGTGCCAGCAGCGAGGCCCATGGCACTGAAGCTTTCTTT
CDR3: CASSEAHGTEAFF

J: TRBJ2-2
size: .
V: TRBV11-2
D: TRBD1
DNA: TGTGCCAGCAGCATCTCCGAGACAGGGCGAGGCGGGGAGCTGTTTTTT
CDR3: CASSISETGRGGELFF

J: TRBJ1-2
size: .
V: TRBV6-5
D: .
DNA: TGTGCCAGCAGTACCCGAGCCCGATGGGGCTACACCTTC
CDR3: CASSTRARWGYTF

J: TRBJ2-7
size: .
V: TRBV28
D: TRBD1
DNA: TGTGCCAGCAGTTTCTATATGGGACAGGGGGTTCAGCAGTACTTC
CDR3: CASSFYMGQGVQQYF

J: TRBJ2-6
size: .
V: TRBV19
D: TRBD2
DNA: TGTGCCAGTAGTATAAGACGGGAGGCGACCGGGGCCAACGTCCTGACTTTC
CDR3: CASSIRREATGANVLTF

J: TRBJ2-7
size: .
V: TRBV18
D: TRBD1
DNA: TGTGCCAGCTCACCGACAGGGCCCGAGCAGTACTTC
CDR3: CASSPTGPEQYF

J: TRBJ1-1
size: .
V: TRBV7-9
D: .
DNA: TGTGCCAGCAGCTTCCAGAACACTGAAGCTTTCTTT
CDR3: CASSFQNTEAFF

J: TRBJ1-1
size: .
V: TRBV28
D: TRBD1
DNA: TGTGCCAGCAGTTTAGCCGGGACAGCGGAAACTTTCTTT
CDR3: CASSLAGTAETFF

J: TRBJ2-7
size: once
V: TRBV6-1
D: .
DNA: TGTGCCAGCAGTGATGTGAACAGGGCCTACGAGCAGTACTTC
CDR3: CASSDVNRAYEQYF

J: TRBJ2-7
size: .
V: TRBV28
D: TRBD2
DNA: TGTGCCAGCAGTTTGACTAGCGCTGTATCCTACGAGCAGTACTTC
CDR3: CASSLTSAVSYEQYF

J: TRBJ2-1
size: .
V: TRBV6-6
D: TRBD1
DNA: TGTGCCAGCAGACAACGAACCGGGACAGGGGACAATGAGCAGTTCTTC
CDR3: CASRQRTGTGDNEQFF

J: TRBJ1-2
size: .
V: TRBV19
D: TRBD1
DNA: TGTGCCAGTAGTATACCACCGGGACAGTTGAATGGCTACACCTTC
CDR3: CASSIPPGQLNGYTF

J: TRBJ2-3
size: .
V: TRBV4-2
D: TRBD1
DNA: TGTGCCAGCAGCCAAGAAGGTGACAGGGGAACAGATACGCAGTATTTT
CDR3: CASSQEGDRGTDTQYF

J: TRBJ2-1
size: .
V: TRBV19
D: TRBD2
DNA: TGTGCCAGTAGTCCCCTACCGAGACTAGCGGGAGTCGTGGATGAGCAGTTCTTC
CDR3: CASSPLPRLAGVVDEQFF

J: TRBJ1-1
size: few
V: TRBV14
D: .
DNA: TGTGCCAGCAGCACGCTCCCGGGGAACACTGAAGCTTTCTTT
CDR3: CASSTLPGNTEAFF

J: TRBJ2-4
size: .
V: TRBV11-2
D: TRBD2
DNA: TGTGCCAGCAGCTCAGGACTAGCGGGAGGCCAAAACATTCAGTACTTC
CDR3: CASSSGLAGGQNIQYF

J: TRBJ2-5
size: once
V: TRBV7-9
D: .
DNA: TGTGCCAGCAGCTTTACCGAGGGCGGAGAGACCCAGTACTTC
CDR3: CASSFTEGGETQYF

J: TRBJ1-5
size: .
V: TRBV5-1
D: TRBD1
DNA: TGCGCCAGCAGCGCGACAGGGACTAATCAGCCCCAGCATTTT
CDR3: CASSATGTNQPQHF

J: TRBJ2-5
size: .
V: TRBV7-2
D: TRBD2
DNA: TGTGCCAGCAGCTTAGGGCTAGCGGGAAAAGGGACCCAGTACTTC
CDR3: CASSLGLAGKGTQYF

J: TRBJ2-4
size: .
V: TRBV14
D: TRBD1
DNA: TGTGCCAGCAGCGCCCGGGACAGGGCATCCAAAAACATTCAGTACTTC
CDR3: CASSARDRASKNIQYF

J: TRBJ1-3
size: once
V: TRBV4-2
D: .
DNA: TGTGCCAGCAGCGGGGGCGGCTCTGGAAACACCATATATTTT
CDR3: CASSGGGSGNTIYF

J: TRBJ1-6
size: .
V: TRBV10-3
D: TRBD1
DNA: TGTGCCATCAGTGAGTTACAGGGGGATTCACCCCTCCACTTT
CDR3: CAISELQGDSPLHF

J: TRBJ2-7
size: .
V: TRBV2
D: .
DNA: TGTGCCAGCAATCGGGAAAGCTCCTACGAGCAGTACTTC
CDR3: CASNRESSYEQYF

J: TRBJ2-7
size: .
V: TRBV6-1
D: .
DNA: TGTGCCAGCTCTGCACTTATCAACGAGCAGTACTTC
CDR3: CASSALINEQYF

J: TRBJ2-2
size: few
V: TRBV19
D: TRBD2
DNA: TGTGCCAGTAGTCGTAGCGGGGGGGCCTGGACCGGGGAGCTGTTTTTT
CDR3: CASSRSGGAWTGELFF

J: TRBJ1-1
size: .
V: TRBV5-1
D: TRBD1
DNA: TGCGCCAGCAGCTTCACAGGGGGCAACACTGAAGCTTTCTTT
CDR3: CASSFTGGNTEAFF

J: TRBJ2-7
size: .
V: TRBV11-2
D: .
DNA: TGTGCCAGCAGCTTAGAGGAGATTTCCTACGAGCAGTACTTC
CDR3: CASSLEEISYEQYF

J: TRBJ2-7
size: .
V: TRBV11-3
D: .
DNA: TGTGCCAGCAGCTACCGACAGGGACTCGGCTACGAGCAGTACTTC
CDR3: CASSYRQGLGYEQYF

J: TRBJ1-4
size: .
V: TRBV11-1
D: TRBD1
DNA: TGTGCCAGCAGCTTACAATCGGACAGGAACAATGAAAAACTGTTTTTT
CDR3: CASSLQSDRNNEKLFF

J: TRBJ1-1
size: .
V: TRBV7-2
D: .
DNA: TGTGCCAGCAGCCGACACTCGGACTACTCCCCCACTGAAGCTTTCTTT
CDR3: CASSRHSDYSPTEAFF

J: TRBJ1-4
size: .
V: TRBV7-9
D: TRBD1
DNA: TGTGCCAGCAGGACAGGGAGAGAAAAACTGTTTTTT
CDR3: CASRTGREKLFF

J: TRBJ2-4
size: .
V: TRBV4-3
D: TRBD1
DNA: TGCGCCAGCAGCCCGGGACAGGCGGGTGACATTCAGTACTTC
CDR3: CASSPGQAGDIQYF

J: TRBJ2-3
size: .
V: TRBV7-2
D: TRBD2
DNA: TGTGCCACCAACGGGAGGGGCACAGATACGCAGTATTTT
CDR3: CATNGRGTDTQYF

J: TRBJ1-1
size: few
V: TRBV6-6
D: TRBD1
DNA: TGTGCCAGCAGCTATTCCGGGACAGGGGAAGCTTTCTTT
CDR3: CASSYSGTGEAFF

J: TRBJ2-7
size: .
V: TRBV7-2
D: TRBD2
DNA: TGTGCCAGCAGCGAATCCGGGACTAGCGGGAGTCTCAACGAGCAGTACTTC
CDR3: CASSESGTSGSLNEQYF

J: TRBJ1-2
size: once
V: TRBV7-9
D: TRBD1
DNA: TGTGCCGGGGACAGGGGGGACTATGGCTACACCTTC
CDR3: CAGDRGDYGYTF

J: TRBJ1-1
size: .
V: TRBV18
D: TRBD1
DNA: TGTGCCAGCTCAGCCGGGACAGGGGGCGAGGCTTTCTTT
CDR3: CASSAGTGGEAFF

J: TRBJ2-7
size: few
V: TRBV4-3
D: TRBD2
DNA: TGCGCCAGCAGCCAAGAGGCAGCCGGGAGGTACGAGCAGTACTTC
CDR3: CASSQEAAGRYEQYF

J: TRBJ2-1
size: few
V: TRBV14
D: TRBD1
DNA: TGTGCCAGCAGCCTTGGACAGGGTCGACGGAATGAGCAGTTCTTC
CDR3: CASSLGQGRRNEQFF